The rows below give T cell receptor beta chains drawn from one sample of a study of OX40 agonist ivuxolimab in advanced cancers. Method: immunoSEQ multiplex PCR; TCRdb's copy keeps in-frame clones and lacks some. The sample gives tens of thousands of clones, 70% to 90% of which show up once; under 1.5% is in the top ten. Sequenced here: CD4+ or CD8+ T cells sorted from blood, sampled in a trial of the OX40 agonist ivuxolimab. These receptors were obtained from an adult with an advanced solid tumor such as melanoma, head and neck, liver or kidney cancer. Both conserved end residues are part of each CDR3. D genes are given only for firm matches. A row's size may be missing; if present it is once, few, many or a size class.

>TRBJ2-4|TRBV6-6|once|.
TGTGCCAGCAGTACAGGGAGGAACATTCAGTACTTC
CASSTGRNIQYF
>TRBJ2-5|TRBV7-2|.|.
TGTGCCAGCAGCTTAGGTGGGCTTAATCAGTACTTC
CASSLGGLNQYF
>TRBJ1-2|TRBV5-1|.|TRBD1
TGCGCCAGCAGCTTGGCCGACAGGGGGCCAAGGTATGGCTACACCTTC
CASSLADRGPRYGYTF
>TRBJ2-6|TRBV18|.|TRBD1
TGTGCCAGCTCAGGACAGGGAAAATACTCTGGGGCCAACGTCCTGACTTTC
CASSGQGKYSGANVLTF
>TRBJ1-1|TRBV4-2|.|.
TGTGCCAGCAGCCAAGAACCCATGAACACTGAAGCTTTCTTT
CASSQEPMNTEAFF
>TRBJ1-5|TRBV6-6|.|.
TGTGCCAGCAGCTCAAGTGGTAGTCAGCCCCAGCATTTT
CASSSSGSQPQHF
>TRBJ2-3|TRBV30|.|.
TGTGCCTGGGGCAGGGGATTCACAGATACGCAGTATTTT
CAWGRGFTDTQYF
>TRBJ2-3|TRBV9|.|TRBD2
TGTGCCAGCAGCCCAAGGACTAGATTATCAGATACGCAGTATTTT
CASSPRTRLSDTQYF
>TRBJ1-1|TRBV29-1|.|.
TGCAGCGTTGCGATGACGGCATCAAGCACTGAAGCTTTCTTT
CSVAMTASSTEAFF
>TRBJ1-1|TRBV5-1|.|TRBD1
TGCGCCAGCAGCCCCGGGACAGGGGGGGCGAACACTGAAGCTTTCTTT
CASSPGTGGANTEAFF
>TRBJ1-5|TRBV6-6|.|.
TGTGCCAGCAGTTACTCGCTGGGCAATCAGCCCCAGCATTTT
CASSYSLGNQPQHF
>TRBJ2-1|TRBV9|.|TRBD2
TGTGCCAGCAGCGCAAGTAGCGGGGGCCCTTACAATGAGCAGTTCTTC
CASSASSGGPYNEQFF
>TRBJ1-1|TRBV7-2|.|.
TGTGCCAGCAGCCTACCAGGTGCCTCGAACACTGAAGCTTTCTTT
CASSLPGASNTEAFF
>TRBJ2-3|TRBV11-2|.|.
TGTGCCAGCAGCGCCCGGGTTACGGGGGCAGATACGCAGTATTTT
CASSARVTGADTQYF
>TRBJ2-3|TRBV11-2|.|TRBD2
TGTGCCAGCAGCTTATTTCGGGGGGTTGTCACAGATACGCAGTATTTT
CASSLFRGVVTDTQYF
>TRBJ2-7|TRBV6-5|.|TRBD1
TGTGCCAGCAGTGGAGACAGGGGGCCCTACGAGCAGTACTTC
CASSGDRGPYEQYF
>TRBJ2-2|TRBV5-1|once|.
TGCGCCAGCAGCTTTGACAGGAGGAACACCGGGGAGCTGTTTTTT
CASSFDRRNTGELFF
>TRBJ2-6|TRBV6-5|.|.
TGTGCCAGCAGTTACTCTTGGGGCACAGGGGCCAACGTCCTGACTTTC
CASSYSWGTGANVLTF
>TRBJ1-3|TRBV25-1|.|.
TGTGCCAGCAGTGAGGGTGCGGAGGGCCCCAACCCTGGAAACACCATATATTTT
CASSEGAEGPNPGNTIYF
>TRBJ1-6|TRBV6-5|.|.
TGTGCCAGCAACTTGGGCTCCTATAATTCACCCCTCCACTTT
CASNLGSYNSPLHF
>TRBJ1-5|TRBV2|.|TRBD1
TGTGCCAGCAGCGGACAGGCCCCAAATCAGCCCCAGCATTTT
CASSGQAPNQPQHF
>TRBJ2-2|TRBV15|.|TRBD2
TGTGCCACCAGCAGAGCTAGCGGAAACACCGGGGAGCTGTTTTTT
CATSRASGNTGELFF
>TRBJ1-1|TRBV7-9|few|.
TGTGCCAGCAGCCCGCAGAACACTGAAGCTTTCTTT
CASSPQNTEAFF
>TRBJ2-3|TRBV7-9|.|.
TGTGCCAGCTTCCGGAGAGGGAGCACAGATACGCAGTATTTT
CASFRRGSTDTQYF
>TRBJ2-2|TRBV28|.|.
TGTGCCAGCAGTTTATGGGGGAGGAACACCGGGGAGCTGTTTTTT
CASSLWGRNTGELFF
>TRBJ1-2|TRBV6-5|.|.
TGTGCCAGCAGTGACAGGAACTATGGCTACACCTTC
CASSDRNYGYTF
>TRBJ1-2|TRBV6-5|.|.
TGTGCCAGCAGACTCCGGGTGGGGGACTATGGCTACACCTTC
CASRLRVGDYGYTF
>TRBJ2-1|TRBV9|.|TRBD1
TGTGCCAGCAGCGCAGGACAGGGACCCTACAATGAGCAGTTCTTC
CASSAGQGPYNEQFF
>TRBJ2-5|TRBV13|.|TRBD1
TGTGCCAGCAGCTTAAGGACAGGGGGGGAGACCCAGTACTTC
CASSLRTGGETQYF
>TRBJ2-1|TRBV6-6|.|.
TGTGCCAGCAGTTACGGTCGGGAGCGCAATGAGCAGTTCTTC
CASSYGRERNEQFF
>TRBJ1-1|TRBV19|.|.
TGTGCCAGTAGTTTTTCCGGGACGGGTAAACCTGAAGCTTTCTTT
CASSFSGTGKPEAFF
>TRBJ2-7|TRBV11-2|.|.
TGTGCCAGCAGCTCCCGATCCGGCTGGGAAGCCTACGAGCAGTACTTC
CASSSRSGWEAYEQYF
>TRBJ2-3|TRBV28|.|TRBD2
TGTGCCAGCAGTTTCCGACTTGGACTAGCGGTAACGGGAGATACGCAGTATTTT
CASSFRLGLAVTGDTQYF
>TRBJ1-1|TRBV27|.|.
TGTGCCAGCAGTCTCTCCAGGAACACTGAAGCTTTCTTT
CASSLSRNTEAFF
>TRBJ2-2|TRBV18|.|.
TGTGCCAGCTCACCACCGGGGGGGCCCTACACCGGGGAGCTGTTTTTT
CASSPPGGPYTGELFF
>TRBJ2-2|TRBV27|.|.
TGTGCCAGCAGTTTATCGAGATACACCGGGGAGCTGTTTTTT
CASSLSRYTGELFF
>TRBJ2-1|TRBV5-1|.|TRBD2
TGCGCCAGCGGGACTAGCGGACAACTATTGGGGAATGAGCAGTTCTTC
CASGTSGQLLGNEQFF
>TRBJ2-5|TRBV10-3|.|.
TGTGCCATCAGTGTGGTTCCCCAAGAGACCCAGTACTTC
CAISVVPQETQYF
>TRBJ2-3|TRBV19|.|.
TGTGCCAGCAGAAAAGGGTGGGACTCTGGGCCAGATACGCAGTATTTT
CASRKGWDSGPDTQYF
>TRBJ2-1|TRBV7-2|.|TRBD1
TGTGCCAGCAGCTTAGGACAGGGTATGCTCTTC
CASSLGQGMLF
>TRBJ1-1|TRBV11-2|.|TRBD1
TGTGCCAGCAGCCCCCCGGAACAGGGGGCCTGGGGGAACACTGAAGCTTTCTTT
CASSPPEQGAWGNTEAFF
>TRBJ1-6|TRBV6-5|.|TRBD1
TGTGCCAGCAGTGCCCGGGACAGGGGGACTTCACCCCTCCACTTT
CASSARDRGTSPLHF
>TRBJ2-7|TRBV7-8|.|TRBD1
TGTGCCAGCAGCTTAGCGAAAACAGGGGGACTCTCCTACGAGCAGTACTTC
CASSLAKTGGLSYEQYF
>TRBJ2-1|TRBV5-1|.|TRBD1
TGCGCCAGCAGCGACCTCTCGACAGGGGCCAATGAGCAGTTCTTC
CASSDLSTGANEQFF
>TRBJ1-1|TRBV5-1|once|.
TGCGCCAGCAGGGCGCTAGGGACCCAGGGTAGGGTAGCTTTCTTT
CASRALGTQGRVAFF
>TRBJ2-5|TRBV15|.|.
TGTGCCACCAGCAGAGAACTTGAGTTGGGCAAAGAGACCCAGTACTTC
CATSRELELGKETQYF
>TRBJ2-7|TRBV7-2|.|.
TGTGCCAGCAGCTTAGGGACCCACGAGCAGTACTTC
CASSLGTHEQYF
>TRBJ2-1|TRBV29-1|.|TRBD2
TGCAGCTCTGGACTAGGCTTCAATGAGCAGTTCTTC
CSSGLGFNEQFF